This is a list of T cell receptor beta chains from one sample in a study of glioma-infiltrating T cells. TCRdb re-derived calls from the multiplex PCR reads in MiXCR, one entry per CDR3 protein. Among more than 300,000 distinct CDR3 sequences listed, 41% were seen once. The sample taken for sequencing was glioma tissue, nonneoplastic brain tissue, or PBMCs (not recorded which). The receptors originated from a human donor with low-grade glioma or glioblastoma, undergoing nonglioma brain surgery, or in good health (not recorded which). The CDR3 runs from the conserved cysteine through the conserved F or W. The order of the fields is V gene, J gene, clone size, D gene, CDR3 DNA, CDR3 protein. The D gene is left open where the match is weak. Not all rows give a size; the values are once, few, many and, for expanded clones, a class.

TRBV15	TRBJ2-5	.	.	TGTGCCACCAGCAGAGAGGTGGGACCCTTCGGAGAGACCCAGTACTTC	CATSREVGPFGETQYF
TRBV6-1	TRBJ2-3	many	.	TGTGCCAGCAGTTTGGGGGGTCAGAGGACAGATACGCAGTATTTT	CASSLGGQRTDTQYF
TRBV18	TRBJ1-1	.	TRBD1	TGTGCCAGCTCACCCTTCCGACAGGGGGACACTGAAGCTTTCTTT	CASSPFRQGDTEAFF
TRBV27	TRBJ2-7	.	TRBD1	TGTGCCAGCAGCGGGGACAGGGGATTGTTACAGCAGTACTTC	CASSGDRGLLQQYF
TRBV20-1	TRBJ2-1	few	TRBD2	TGCAGTGCTAGGATACCTACTAGCGCATCCTACAATGAGCAGTTCTTC	CSARIPTSASYNEQFF
TRBV28	TRBJ2-5	few	.	TGTGCCAGCAGTTCAATCGGGCAGGTACCGCAAGAGACCCAGTACTTC	CASSSIGQVPQETQYF
TRBV27	TRBJ2-1	.	.	TGTGCCAGCAGTTTCCGTGGGCTCCTTTTTTGGTTCTTC	CASSFRGLLFWFF
TRBV27	TRBJ1-5	many	TRBD1	TGTGCCAGCAGTTTACAGGGGGGATCTCAGCCCCAGCATTTT	CASSLQGGSQPQHF
TRBV20-1	TRBJ1-1	many	TRBD1	TGCAGTGCTACCGACCAGGGACAGGGGGCCTTAGCTTTCTTT	CSATDQGQGALAFF
TRBV12-5	TRBJ2-1	.	.	TGTGCTAGTGGTTACCAAACAGGGTACAATGAGAAGTTCTTC	CASGYQTGYNEKFF
TRBV7-9	TRBJ2-3	few	.	TGTGCCAGCAGCCCTCCAGCGGGCGCTGGAGTTACGCAGTATTTT	CASSPPAGAGVTQYF
TRBV4-1	TRBJ2-7	.	TRBD2	TGCGCCAGCAGCGAAGAGCGGGGAGGTTATTTCTACGAGCAGTACTTC	CASSEERGGYFYEQYF
TRBV11-1	TRBJ2-3	.	.	TGTGCCAGCAGCAGGGCGGGGAACGGGGCGGCGCAGTATTTT	CASSRAGNGAAQYF
TRBV28	TRBJ2-1	many	.	TGTGCCAGCAGTTTCGTCCCCAGACAAGACAATGAGCAGTTCTTC	CASSFVPRQDNEQFF
TRBV20-1	TRBJ2-3	.	.	TGCAGTGCCCCGCGGCCGGGGTGGGTAGATACGCAGTATTTT	CSAPRPGWVDTQYF
TRBV6-1	TRBJ2-7	.	.	TGTGCCAGCGGTGGGATCTCCTACGAGCAGTACTTC	CASGGISYEQYF
TRBV28	TRBJ2-1	many	TRBD2	TGTGCCAGCATCCCGGGGGACGGGGGGGCCTACAATGAGCAGTTCTTC	CASIPGDGGAYNEQFF
TRBV29-1	TRBJ1-4	.	.	TGCAGCGTTTCCCGACAGGACCGGGGTGAAAAACTGTTTTTT	CSVSRQDRGEKLFF
TRBV28	TRBJ1-4	few	.	TGTGCCAGCGGCCTACTGGCAACTAATGAAAAACTGTTTTTT	CASGLLATNEKLFF
TRBV20-1	TRBJ1-1	many	.	TGCAGTGCTAGAGATTACCGTCCGGGGGTGAACACTGAAGCTTTCTTT	CSARDYRPGVNTEAFF
TRBV20-1	TRBJ2-3	few	.	TGCAGTGCTAGAAAGTCAGGGGTTATTAGCACAGATACGCAGTATTTT	CSARKSGVISTDTQYF
TRBV10-3	TRBJ2-5	.	TRBD1	TGTGCCATCAGACCGGGACAGGGGGAAGAGACCCAGTACTTC	CAIRPGQGEETQYF